Listed below are T cell receptor beta chains from one sample, sequenced in a study of human T cells and chemical hapten exposure. TCRdb re-called the RACE reads with MiXCR, one entry per CDR3 protein. The sample has tens of thousands of distinct CDR3 sequences, 9.5% to 13% seen once; the top ten hold approximately 4.7%. The source was whole blood, collected in connection with sensitization to the hapten diphenylcyclopropenone (DPC). Source of these receptors: a woman in her forties or fifties with alopecia areata. Some clones in this sample may be carry-over from other donors' samples. The CDR3 runs from the conserved cysteine through the conserved F or W. A D gene is named only where the DNA matches it firmly.

TRBJ1-4	TRBD1	TRBV12-5	CASSRQGGNEKLFF
TRBJ2-7	-	TRBV20-1	CSAGQGSYEQYF
TRBJ1-2	TRBD1	TRBV14	CASSLDRVGYGYTF
TRBJ2-1	TRBD1	TRBV5-1	CASSPPGGTGGDEQFF
TRBJ2-3	-	TRBV12-3/TRBV12-4	CASSPQSGGTDTQYF
TRBJ1-2	-	TRBV27	CASSLSAQTNYGYTF
TRBJ2-1	-	TRBV9	CASSVSNSWHEQFF
TRBJ1-2	-	TRBV27	CASSYRGKSGYTF
TRBJ2-3	-	TRBV19	CANGCRSTDTQYF
TRBJ2-1	-	TRBV12-3/TRBV12-4	CASSLTGRSYNEQFF
TRBJ1-5	-	TRBV2	CASTTMGLYSNQPQHF
TRBJ2-3	-	TRBV27	CASRPRGGRHTDTQYF
TRBJ2-3	-	TRBV7-9	CASSFYFRKESDTQYF
TRBJ1-1	-	TRBV6-1	CAGRRGINTEAFF
TRBJ1-1	TRBD1	TRBV12-3/TRBV12-4	CASSPRIVGTGGRSEAFF
TRBJ1-2	-	TRBV19	CASSTFPGPGRRDYGYTF
TRBJ2-7	TRBD2	TRBV18	CASSPSSRTSSYEQYF
TRBJ1-1	-	TRBV5-1	CASSGGTSLQEAFF
TRBJ2-1	TRBD2	TRBV28	CASSSLAGVNEQFF
TRBJ1-2	-	TRBV28	CASSLRAVFGYTF
TRBJ1-5	TRBD1	TRBV5-1	CASSRGTGDHSNQPQHF
TRBJ1-5	-	TRBV7-9	CASSSGEQPQHF
TRBJ1-2	-	TRBV9	CASSPRAAYGYTF
TRBJ2-3	-	TRBV20-1	CSAILESTDTQYF
TRBJ1-1	-	TRBV27	CASSYLYGTGREGTEAFF
TRBJ1-6	-	TRBV27	CASSSPLQEGWSPLHF
TRBJ1-1	-	TRBV18	CASSPPGGLLNTEAFF
TRBJ2-1	-	TRBV10-3	CAIRGMSRNEQFF